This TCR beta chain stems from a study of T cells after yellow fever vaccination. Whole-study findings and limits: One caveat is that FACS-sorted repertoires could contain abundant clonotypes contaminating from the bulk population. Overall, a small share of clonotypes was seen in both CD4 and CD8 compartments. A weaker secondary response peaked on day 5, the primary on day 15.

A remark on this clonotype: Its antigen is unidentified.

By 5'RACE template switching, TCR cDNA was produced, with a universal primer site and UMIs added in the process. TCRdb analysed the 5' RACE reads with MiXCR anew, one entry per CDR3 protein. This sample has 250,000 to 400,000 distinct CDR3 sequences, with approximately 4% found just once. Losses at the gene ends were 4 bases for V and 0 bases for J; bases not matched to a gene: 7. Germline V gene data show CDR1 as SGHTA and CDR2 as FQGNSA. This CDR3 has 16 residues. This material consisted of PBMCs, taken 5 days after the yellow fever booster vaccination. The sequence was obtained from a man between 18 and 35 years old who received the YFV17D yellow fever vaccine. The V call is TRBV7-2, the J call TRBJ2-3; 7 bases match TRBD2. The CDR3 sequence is CASSWRGAGSTDTQYF. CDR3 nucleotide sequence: TGTGCCAGCAGCTGGCGGGGAGCGGGGAGCACAGATACGCAGTATTTT.